This T cell receptor (beta chain) was obtained from a study of spatial heterogeneity in lung cancer. Study background: Sequencing of follow-up PBMC samples took place when they were available, at a median of about 22 months after resection. Alpha-chain sequences were detected in numbers that were consistently lower than beta-chain sequences.

Overall study findings and caveats: In blood, ubiquitous expanded tumor TCRs appeared more at resection than follow-up.

On this clonotype itself: Its antigen is not known.

Time point of the sample: blood at routine non-recurrence follow-up after resection. Without sorting, whole RNA was sequenced from tumor, nontumor lung or frozen PBMC. TCRdb re-derived calls from the 5' RACE reads in MiXCR, one entry per CDR3 protein. The sample gives 110,000 or so distinct CDR3 sequences, roughly 10% of which show up once; around 24% is in the top ten. V dropped 6 bases and J dropped 2; count of bases not matched to a gene: 4. Germline-derived CDR1 and CDR2 are MNHEY and SMNVEV (reference sequence). The CDR3 runs to 14 residues. The clonotype was recovered from a female donor with early-stage non-small cell lung cancer. The material sequenced was PBMCs, taken at follow-up. The chain couples TRBV27 to TRBJ2-1; TRBD1 agrees at 7 bases. CDR3: CASRAGTAYNEQFF. In DNA, the CDR3 is TGTGCCAGCAGGGCCGGGACAGCCTACAATGAGCAGTTCTTC.